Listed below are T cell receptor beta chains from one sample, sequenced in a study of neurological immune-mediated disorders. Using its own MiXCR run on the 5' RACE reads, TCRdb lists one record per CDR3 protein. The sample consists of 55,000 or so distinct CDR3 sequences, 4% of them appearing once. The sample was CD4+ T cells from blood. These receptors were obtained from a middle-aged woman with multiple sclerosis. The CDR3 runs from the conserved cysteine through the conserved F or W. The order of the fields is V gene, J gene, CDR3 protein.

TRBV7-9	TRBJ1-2	CASSFPGGAGGYTF
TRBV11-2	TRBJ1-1	CASSWSGTGMNTEAFF
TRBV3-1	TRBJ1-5	CASSQGTGPEQPQHF
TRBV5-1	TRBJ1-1	CASSPGAGADTEAFF
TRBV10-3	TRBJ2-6	CAISGTASGANVLTF
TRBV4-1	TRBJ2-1	CASSQVVVGVAYNEQFF
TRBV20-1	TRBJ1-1	CSARGMSTEAFF
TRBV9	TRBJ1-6	CASSVDFRDGVSPLHF
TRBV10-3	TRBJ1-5	CAISPWRQGPPNQPQHF
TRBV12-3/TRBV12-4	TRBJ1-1	CASSRDRGRTEAFF
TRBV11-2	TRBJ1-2	CASSLRTYGYTF
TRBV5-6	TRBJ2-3	CASSLGDTQYF
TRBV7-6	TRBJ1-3	CASSPRSSGNTIYF
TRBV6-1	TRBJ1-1	CASSDEGPNTEAFF
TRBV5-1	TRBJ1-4	CASSSATNEKLFF
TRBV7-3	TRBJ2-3	CASSWGATDTQYF
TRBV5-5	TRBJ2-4	CASSLQSIQYF
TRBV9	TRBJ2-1	CASSVEGQAYNEQFF
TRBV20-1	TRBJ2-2	CSARSGGGELFF
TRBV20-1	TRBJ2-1	CSARDPAGGSEEQFF
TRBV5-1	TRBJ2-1	CASSLERGGGADEQFF
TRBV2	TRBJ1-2	CASSENGVGYGYTF
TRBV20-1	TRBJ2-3	CSARGKRGATDTQYF
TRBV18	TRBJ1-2	CASSPAGNYGYTF
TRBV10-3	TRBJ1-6	CAISEWGAGNSPLHF
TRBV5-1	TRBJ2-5	CASSLPETGFQETQYF
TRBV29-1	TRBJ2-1	CSVEGVQPGQGANEQFF
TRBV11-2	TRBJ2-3	CASSRTSPFGADTQYF
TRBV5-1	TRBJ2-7	CASSLAGISYEQYF
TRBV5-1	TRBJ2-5	CASSPTSGGQETQYF
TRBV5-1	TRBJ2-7	CASSLFAGGPGEQYF
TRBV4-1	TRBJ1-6	CASSQTDGSPLHF
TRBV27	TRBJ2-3	CASSFGGTGTDTQYF
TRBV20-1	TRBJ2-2	CSAIREDTGELFF
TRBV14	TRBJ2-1	CASSPSNGIYYNEQFF